This TCR beta chain was captured by sequencing in a study of CD8+CD57+ T cells in acquired aplastic anemia. Study-level background: DNA recovered from sorted CD4+ and CD8+ cells had a mean of 3.2 ug. Roughly 9.8 million reads, on average, were obtained for CD4+ cells from healthy donors.

TCR beta VDJ and CDR3 profiling used genomic DNA as template. TCRdb passed the reads through MiXCR, listing each CDR3 protein once. Among 150,000 to 200,000 distinct CDR3 sequences listed, about three fifths were seen once. General study points: Twenty-nine CD8+ CDR3 sequences were shared between patients and controls. Simpson's diversity of CD8+ cells was not significantly different in patients compared with controls.

The CDR3 contains 13 residues. Germline V gene lookup returns CDR1 SGHAT and CDR2 FQNNGV. The V and J ends lost 0 bases and 6 bases, in that order; junction bases with no gene match: 1. The table lists this clonotype with many counts. Its antigen is undetermined. This sequence joins TRBV11-2 and TRBJ1-1; 7 bases match TRBD1. The specimen sequenced was sorted CD4+, CD8+, or CD8+CD57+ T cells (not recorded which) from PBMCs. The receptor was derived from a human donor in good health. CDR3 nucleotides: TGTGCCAGCAGCTTAGATAGGGGGCCTGAAGCTTTCTTT. This gives the protein CASSLDRGPEAFF.